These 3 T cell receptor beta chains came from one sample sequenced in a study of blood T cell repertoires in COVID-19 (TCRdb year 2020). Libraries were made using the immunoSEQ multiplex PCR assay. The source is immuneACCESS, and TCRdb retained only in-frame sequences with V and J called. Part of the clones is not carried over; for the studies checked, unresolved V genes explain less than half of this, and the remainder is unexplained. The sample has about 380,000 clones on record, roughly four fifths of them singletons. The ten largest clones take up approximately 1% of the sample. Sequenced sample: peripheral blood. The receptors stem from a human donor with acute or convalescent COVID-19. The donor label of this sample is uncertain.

The CDR3, as DNA: TGTGCCAGCAACCCTGGGAGACTTGGGCCCCAGCATTTT. This translates into CASNPGRLGPQHF. This chain uses TRBV5-8 with TRBJ1-5; D not certain. The V end lost 6 bases, the J end lost 9 bases, and 16 bases lay between the germline ends. The CDR3 is made up of 13 amino acids. The germline gives CDR1 SGHTS, CDR2 YDEGEE.

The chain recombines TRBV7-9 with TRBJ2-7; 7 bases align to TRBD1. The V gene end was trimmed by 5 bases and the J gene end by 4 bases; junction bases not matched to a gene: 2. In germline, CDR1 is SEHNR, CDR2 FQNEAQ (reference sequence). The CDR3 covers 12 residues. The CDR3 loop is CASSATGYEQYF. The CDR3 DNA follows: TGTGCCAGCAGCGCGACAGGGTACGAGCAGTACTTC.

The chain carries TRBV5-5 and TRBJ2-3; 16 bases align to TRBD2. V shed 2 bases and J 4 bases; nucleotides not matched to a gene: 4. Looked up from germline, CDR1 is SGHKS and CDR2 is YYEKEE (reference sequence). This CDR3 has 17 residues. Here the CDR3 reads CASSFAGLAGGPDTQYF. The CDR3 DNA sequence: TGTGCCAGCAGCTTTGCGGGACTAGCGGGGGGGCCAGATACGCAGTATTTT.